In its sample, the clone carrying this T cell receptor (beta chain) was seen a few times. The data were taken from a study of blood T cells in healthy people across ages. Next came a second PCR, run for roughly 6 to 11 cycles, which used a sample-barcoded 5' primer along with a J-beta primer mix. From the 5' RACE reads, TCRdb called clonotypes with MiXCR, one entry per CDR3 protein. The table includes 1,500,000 or so distinct CDR3 sequences, roughly 60% detected once. Per germline, CDR1 DFQATT and CDR2 SNEGSKA (reference sequence). The CDR3 is 13 residues long. Trimming took 6 bases from V and 5 from J; bases not matched to a gene: 4.

The origin of this receptor is a man aged 18 to 29 in good health. The material sequenced was blood. This rearrangement joins TRBV20-1 to TRBJ2-7; 13 bases agree with TRBD2. The DNA for the CDR3 is TGCAGTGCCGGGACTAGCGGGGTCCACGAGCAGTACTTC. Translation: CSAGTSGVHEQYF.